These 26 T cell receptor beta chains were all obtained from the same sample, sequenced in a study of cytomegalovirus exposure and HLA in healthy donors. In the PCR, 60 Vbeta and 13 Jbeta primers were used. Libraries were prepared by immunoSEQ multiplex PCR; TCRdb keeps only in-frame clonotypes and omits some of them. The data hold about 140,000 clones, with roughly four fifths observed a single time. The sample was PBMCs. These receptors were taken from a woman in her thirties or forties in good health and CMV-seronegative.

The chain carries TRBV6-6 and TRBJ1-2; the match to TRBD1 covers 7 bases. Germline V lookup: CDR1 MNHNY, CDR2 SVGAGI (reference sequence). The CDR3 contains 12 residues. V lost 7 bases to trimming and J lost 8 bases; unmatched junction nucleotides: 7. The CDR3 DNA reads TGTGCCAGCAAAGGCAGGGGGTGGGGCTACACCTTC. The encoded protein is CASKGRGWGYTF.

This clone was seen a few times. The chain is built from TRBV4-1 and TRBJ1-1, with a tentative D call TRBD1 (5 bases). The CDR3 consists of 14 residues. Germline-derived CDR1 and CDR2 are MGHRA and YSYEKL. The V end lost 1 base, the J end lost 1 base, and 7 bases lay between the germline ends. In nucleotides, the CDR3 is TGCGCCAGCAGCCAAGGACAGCCGAACACTGAAGCTTTCTTT. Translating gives CASSQGQPNTEAFF.

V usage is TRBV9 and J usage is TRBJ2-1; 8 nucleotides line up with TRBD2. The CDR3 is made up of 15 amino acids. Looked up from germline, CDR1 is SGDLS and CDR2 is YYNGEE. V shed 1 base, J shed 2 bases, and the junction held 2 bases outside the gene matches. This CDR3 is CASSVLAGTYNEQFF. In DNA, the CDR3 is TGTGCCAGCAGCGTATTAGCGGGGACCTACAATGAGCAGTTCTTC.

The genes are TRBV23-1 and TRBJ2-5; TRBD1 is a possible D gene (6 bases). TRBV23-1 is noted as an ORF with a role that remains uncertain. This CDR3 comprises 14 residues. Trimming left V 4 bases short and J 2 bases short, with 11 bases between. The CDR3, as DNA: TGCGCCAGCAGTCCCCCCGACAGGCAAGAGACCCAGTACTTC. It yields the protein CASSPPDRQETQYF.

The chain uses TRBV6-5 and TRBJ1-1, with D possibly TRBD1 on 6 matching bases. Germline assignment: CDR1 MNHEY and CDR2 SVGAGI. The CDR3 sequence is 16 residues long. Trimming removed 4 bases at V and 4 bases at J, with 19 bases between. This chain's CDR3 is CASSSPGRTRGTEAFF. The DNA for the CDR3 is TGTGCCAGCAGTTCCCCGGGACGTACCAGGGGCACTGAAGCTTTCTTT.

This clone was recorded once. DNA for the CDR3: TGTGCCAGCAGCCATTCCGGGAACTCTGGAAACACCATATATTTT. Translating gives CASSHSGNSGNTIYF. The chain joins TRBV11-3 to TRBJ1-3, with D unclear. The germline V and J ends were trimmed by 5 bases and 0 bases, with 11 bases remaining between them. From germline, CDR1 is SGHNT and CDR2 YENEEA. The CDR3 contains 15 residues. Based on the CDR3 plus reference TRBV11-3 and TRBJ1-3, the full variable domain is EAGVVQSPRYKIIEKKQPVAFWCNPISGHNTLYWYLQNLGQGPELLIRYENEEAVDDSQLPKDRFSAERLKGVDSTLKIQPAELGDSAVYLCASSHSGNSGNTIYFGEGSWLTVV.

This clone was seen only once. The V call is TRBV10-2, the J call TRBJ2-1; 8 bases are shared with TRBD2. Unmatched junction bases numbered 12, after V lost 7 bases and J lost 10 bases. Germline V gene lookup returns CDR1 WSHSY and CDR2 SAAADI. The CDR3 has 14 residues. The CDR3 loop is CASTFRGGLGEQFF. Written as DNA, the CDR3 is TGCGCCAGCACCTTCCGGGGGGGGCTGGGGGAGCAGTTCTTC.

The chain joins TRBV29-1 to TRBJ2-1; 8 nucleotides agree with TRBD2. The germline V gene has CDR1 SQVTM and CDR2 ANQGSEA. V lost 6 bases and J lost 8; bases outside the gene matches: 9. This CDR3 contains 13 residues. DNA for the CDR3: TGCAGCGTCGACGGGGGGGCGACGTATGAGCAGTTCTTC. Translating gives CSVDGGATYEQFF.

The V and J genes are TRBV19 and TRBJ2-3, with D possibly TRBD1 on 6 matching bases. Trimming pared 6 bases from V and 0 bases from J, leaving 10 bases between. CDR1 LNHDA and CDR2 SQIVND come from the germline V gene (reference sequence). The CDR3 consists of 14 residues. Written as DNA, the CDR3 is TGTGCCAGTAGAATCAGGGGAAGCACAGATACGCAGTATTTT. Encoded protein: CASRIRGSTDTQYF.

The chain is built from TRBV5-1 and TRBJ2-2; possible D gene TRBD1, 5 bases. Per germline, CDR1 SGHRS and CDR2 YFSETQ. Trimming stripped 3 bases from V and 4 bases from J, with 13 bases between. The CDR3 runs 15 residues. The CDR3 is CASSSGSTTTGELFF. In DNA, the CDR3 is TGCGCCAGCAGCTCAGGGTCCACGACCACCGGGGAGCTGTTTTTT.

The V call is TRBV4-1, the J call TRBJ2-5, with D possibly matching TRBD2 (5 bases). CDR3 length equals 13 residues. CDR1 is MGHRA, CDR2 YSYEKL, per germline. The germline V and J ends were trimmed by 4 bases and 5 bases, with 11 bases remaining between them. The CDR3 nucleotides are TGCGCCAGCAGCCCTTCCGGGGTTGAGACCCAGTACTTC. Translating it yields CASSPSGVETQYF.

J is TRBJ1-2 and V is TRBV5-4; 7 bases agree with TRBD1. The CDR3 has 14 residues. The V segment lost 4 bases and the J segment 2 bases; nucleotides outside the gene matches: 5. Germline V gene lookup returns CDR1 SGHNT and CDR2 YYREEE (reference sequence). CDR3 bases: TGTGCCAGCAGCCCGGGACAGCGCAACTATGGCTACACCTTC. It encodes CASSPGQRNYGYTF.

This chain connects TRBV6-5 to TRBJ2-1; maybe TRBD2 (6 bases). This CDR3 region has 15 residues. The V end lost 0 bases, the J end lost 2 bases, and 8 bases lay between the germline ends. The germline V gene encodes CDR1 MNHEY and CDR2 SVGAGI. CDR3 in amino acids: CASSYSGGAYNEQFF. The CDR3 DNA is TGTGCCAGCAGTTACTCGGGCGGGGCCTACAATGAGCAGTTCTTC.

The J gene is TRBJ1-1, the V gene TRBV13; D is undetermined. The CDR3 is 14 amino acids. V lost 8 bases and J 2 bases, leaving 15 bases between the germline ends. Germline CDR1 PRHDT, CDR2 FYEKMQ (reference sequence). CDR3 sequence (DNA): TGTGCCAGCTCCCTAGGAGGGCGCAACACTGAAGCTTTCTTT. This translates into CASSLGGRNTEAFF. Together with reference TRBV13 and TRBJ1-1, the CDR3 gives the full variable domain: AAGVIQSPRHLIKEKRETATLKCYPIPRHDTVYWYQQGPGQDPQFLISFYEKMQSDKGSIPDRFSAQQFSDYHSELNMSSLELGDSALYFCASSLGGRNTEAFFGQGTRLTVV.

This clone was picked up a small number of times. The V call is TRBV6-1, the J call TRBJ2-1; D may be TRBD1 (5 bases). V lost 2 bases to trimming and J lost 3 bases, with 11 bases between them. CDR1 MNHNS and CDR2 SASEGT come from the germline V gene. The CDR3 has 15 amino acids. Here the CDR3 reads CASSEKGSGYNEQFF. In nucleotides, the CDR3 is TGTGCCAGCAGTGAAAAGGGGTCGGGCTACAATGAGCAGTTCTTC.

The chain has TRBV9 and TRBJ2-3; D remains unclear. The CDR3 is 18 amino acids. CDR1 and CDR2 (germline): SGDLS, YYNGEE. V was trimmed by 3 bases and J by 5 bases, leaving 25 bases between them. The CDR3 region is CASSDPSVAARVLDTQYF. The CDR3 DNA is TGTGCCAGCAGCGATCCCTCCGTGGCAGCCCGGGTTTTAGATACGCAGTATTTT.

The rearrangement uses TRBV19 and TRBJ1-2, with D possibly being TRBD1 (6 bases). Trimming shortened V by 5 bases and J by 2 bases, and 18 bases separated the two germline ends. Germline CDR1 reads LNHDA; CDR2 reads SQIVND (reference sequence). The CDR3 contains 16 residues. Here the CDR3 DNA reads TGTGCCAGTAGTGCTGGGACACTAAGGCGGAACTATGGCTACACCTTC. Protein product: CASSAGTLRRNYGYTF.

The CDR3 loop reads CASSQGTGTLAWTQYF. DNA of the CDR3: TGTGCCAGCAGCCAAGGAACCGGGACTCTGGCTTGGACCCAGTACTTC. The rearrangement links TRBV4-2 to TRBJ2-5; TRBD2 is a possible D gene (6 bases). V was shortened by 1 base and J by 7 bases, with 19 bases between the two germline ends. This CDR3 comprises 16 residues. Germline values: CDR1 LGHNA, CDR2 YNFKEQ.

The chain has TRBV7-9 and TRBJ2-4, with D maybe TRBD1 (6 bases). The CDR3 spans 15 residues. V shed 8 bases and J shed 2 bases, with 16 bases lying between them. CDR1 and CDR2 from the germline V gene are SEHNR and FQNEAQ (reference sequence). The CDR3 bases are TGTGCCAGCTCGATGGGGGCGCGAACCAAAAACATTCAGTACTTC. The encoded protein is CASSMGARTKNIQYF.

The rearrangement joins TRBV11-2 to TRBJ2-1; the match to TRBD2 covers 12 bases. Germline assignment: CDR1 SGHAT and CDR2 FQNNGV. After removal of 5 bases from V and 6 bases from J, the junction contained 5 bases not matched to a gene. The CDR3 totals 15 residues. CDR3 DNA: TGTGCCAGCAGCCCAGGACTAGCGGGGAGCAATGAGCAGTTCTTC. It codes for CASSPGLAGSNEQFF.

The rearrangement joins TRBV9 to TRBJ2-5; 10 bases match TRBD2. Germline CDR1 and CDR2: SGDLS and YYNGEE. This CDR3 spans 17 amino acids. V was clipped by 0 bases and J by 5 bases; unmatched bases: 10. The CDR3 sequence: CASSVGSSGGAVETQYF. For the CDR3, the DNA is TGTGCCAGCAGCGTAGGTTCCAGCGGGGGGGCTGTGGAGACCCAGTACTTC.

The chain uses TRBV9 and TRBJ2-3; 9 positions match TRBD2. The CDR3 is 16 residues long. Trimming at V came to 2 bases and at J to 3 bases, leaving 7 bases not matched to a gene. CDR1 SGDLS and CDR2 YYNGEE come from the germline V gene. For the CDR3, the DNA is TGTGCCAGCAGCGTCGCGCGGGGGGGCAGGACAGATACGCAGTATTTT. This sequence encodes CASSVARGGRTDTQYF. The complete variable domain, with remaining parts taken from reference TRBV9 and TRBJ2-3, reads DSGVTQTPKHLITATGQRVTLRCSPRSGDLSVYWYQQSLDQGLQFLIQYYNGEERAKGNILERFSAQQFPDLHSELNLSSLELGDSALYFCASSVARGGRTDTQYFGPGTRLTVL.

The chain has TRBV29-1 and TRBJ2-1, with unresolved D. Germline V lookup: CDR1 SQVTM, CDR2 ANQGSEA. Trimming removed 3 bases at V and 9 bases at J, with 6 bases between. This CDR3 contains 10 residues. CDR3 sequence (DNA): TGCAGCGTTGAGGGCGCTGAGCAGTTCTTC. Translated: CSVEGAEQFF.

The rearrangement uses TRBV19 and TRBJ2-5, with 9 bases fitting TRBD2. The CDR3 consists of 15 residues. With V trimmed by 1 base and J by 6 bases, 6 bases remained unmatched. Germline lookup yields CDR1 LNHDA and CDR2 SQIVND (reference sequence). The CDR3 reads CASSIVASGEKTQYF. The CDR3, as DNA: TGTGCCAGTAGTATAGTGGCTAGCGGGGAAAAGACCCAGTACTTC.

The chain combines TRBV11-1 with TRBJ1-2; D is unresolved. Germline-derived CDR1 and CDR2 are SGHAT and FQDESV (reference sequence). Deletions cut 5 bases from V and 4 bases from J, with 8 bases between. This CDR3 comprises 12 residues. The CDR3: CASSPGSYGYTF. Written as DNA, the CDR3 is TGTGCCAGCAGCCCGGGGTCCTATGGCTACACCTTC. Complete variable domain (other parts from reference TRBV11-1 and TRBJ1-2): EAEVAQSPRYKITEKSQAVAFWCDPISGHATLYWYRQILGQGPELLVQFQDESVVDDSQLPKDRFSAERLKGVDSTLKIQPAELGDSAMYLCASSPGSYGYTFGSGTRLTVV.

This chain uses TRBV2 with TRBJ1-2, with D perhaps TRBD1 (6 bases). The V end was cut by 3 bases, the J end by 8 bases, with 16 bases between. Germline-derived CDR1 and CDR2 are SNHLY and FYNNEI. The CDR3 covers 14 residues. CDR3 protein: CASSEGQGNGGYTF. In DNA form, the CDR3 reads TGTGCCAGCAGTGAGGGCCAGGGGAATGGAGGCTACACCTTC.